The rows below give T cell receptor beta chains drawn from one sample of a study of brain T cells in children with intractable seizures. Profiling relied on immunoSEQ multiplex PCR, and the TCRdb table lists in-frame clones only, not all of them. The data show hundreds of thousands of clones, with over 90% seen just once and about 5.8% held by the top ten. This material consisted of peripheral blood, taken less than 6 months after surgery. The receptors here all came from a boy younger than two with tuberous sclerosis and intractable seizures. Both conserved end residues are part of each CDR3. A D gene is named only where the DNA matches it firmly. Size is omitted from some rows. Given values are once, few, many or a class for expanded clones.

d_call j_call clone_size v_call cdr3_aa cdr3_nt
TRBD1 TRBJ1-4 NA TRBV9 CASSVGGQGEEKLFF TGTGCCAGCAGCGTAGGGGGACAGGGGGAAGAAAAACTGTTTTTT
NA TRBJ1-3 once TRBV5-1 CASRGQGRNTIYF TGCGCCAGCAGGGGGCAGGGGAGGAACACCATATATTTT
NA TRBJ2-7 NA TRBV12-3/TRBV12-4 CASSQEGFYEQYF TGTGCCAGCAGTCAGGAGGGCTTTTACGAGCAGTACTTC
NA TRBJ1-2 NA TRBV19 CASTQEYGYTF TGTGCCAGTACTCAAGAGTATGGCTACACCTTC
NA TRBJ2-1 NA TRBV6-5 CASGRIRDEQFF TGTGCCAGCGGGAGGATTAGGGATGAGCAGTTCTTC
NA TRBJ1-1 NA TRBV6-6 CASSVGGTEAFF TGTGCCAGCAGCGTCGGGGGCACTGAAGCTTTCTTT
NA TRBJ2-2 NA TRBV14 CASSRIGGAGTGELFF TGTGCCAGCAGCCGCATTGGAGGGGCAGGAACCGGGGAGCTGTTTTTT
TRBD2 TRBJ2-3 NA TRBV24-1 CATSEKAGPFTDTQYF TGTGCCACCAGTGAAAAAGCGGGGCCCTTCACAGATACGCAGTATTTT
TRBD1 TRBJ1-2 NA TRBV18 CASSPSGTGDFYNYGYTF TGTGCCAGCTCCCCCTCGGGGACAGGGGATTTTTACAACTATGGCTACACCTTC
TRBD1 TRBJ2-7 few TRBV15 CATSRDEGQGYEQYF TGTGCCACCAGCAGGGACGAAGGACAGGGGTACGAGCAGTACTTC
NA TRBJ2-2 NA TRBV10-3 CASREGLSAGELFF TGTGCCAGCAGAGAAGGGCTATCTGCCGGGGAGCTGTTTTTT
NA TRBJ2-7 NA TRBV7-2 CASSPSTGGSYEQYF TGTGCCAGCAGCCCTAGCACCGGGGGTTCTTACGAGCAGTACTTC
NA TRBJ1-5 NA TRBV30 CAWSKRVSNQPQHF TGTGCCTGGAGCAAAAGGGTTAGCAATCAGCCCCAGCATTTT
NA TRBJ1-6 NA TRBV6-1 CASSEDNRSPLHF TGTGCCAGCAGTGAAGATAACCGTTCACCCCTCCACTTT
TRBD1 TRBJ2-7 NA TRBV6-6 CASSYRTGGNYEQYF TGTGCCAGCAGTTACAGGACAGGGGGCAACTACGAGCAGTACTTC
NA TRBJ1-1 NA TRBV4-1 CASSQEWVNTEAFF TGCGCCAGCAGCCAAGAATGGGTGAACACTGAAGCTTTCTTT
TRBD2 TRBJ2-7 NA TRBV13 CASSLGLAGSYEQYF TGTGCCAGCAGCTTAGGACTAGCGGGATCTTACGAGCAGTACTTC
NA TRBJ2-6 NA TRBV19 CASSIWLTGANVLTF TGTGCCAGTAGTATATGGTTGACTGGGGCCAACGTCCTGACTTTC
NA TRBJ1-1 NA TRBV10-2 CASSEWARLLNTEAFF TGCGCCAGCAGTGAATGGGCCAGGCTTTTGAACACTGAAGCTTTCTTT
TRBD2 TRBJ2-1 NA TRBV5-1 CASSLDFGGSSYNEQFF TGCGCCAGCAGCTTGGATTTTGGCGGGAGCTCCTACAATGAGCAGTTCTTC
NA TRBJ1-1 few TRBV5-4 CASSLAPGQGNTEAFF TGTGCCAGCAGCTTGGCCCCGGGGCAGGGGAACACTGAAGCTTTCTTT
TRBD1 TRBJ1-5 NA TRBV6-1 CASSEGQGRWRGNQPQHF TGTGCCAGCAGTGAGGGACAGGGAAGATGGAGGGGTAATCAGCCCCAGCATTTT
NA TRBJ2-7 NA TRBV5-5 CASSFVQSYEQYF TGTGCCAGCAGCTTTGTACAGTCCTACGAGCAGTACTTC
TRBD1 TRBJ2-7 NA TRBV6-5 CASSYGQGYSYEQYF TGTGCCAGCAGTTACGGACAGGGCTACTCCTACGAGCAGTACTTC
NA TRBJ2-2 NA TRBV19 CASSIPTHQGWVGELFF TGTGCCAGTAGTATACCGACTCACCAGGGCTGGGTCGGGGAGCTGTTTTTT
NA TRBJ1-5 NA TRBV6-1 CASSEFGNQPQHF TGTGCCAGCAGTGAGTTCGGTAATCAGCCCCAGCATTTT
NA TRBJ2-3 NA TRBV3-1/TRBV3-2 CASSLGDSTDTQYF TGTGCCAGCAGCCTAGGGGACAGCACAGATACGCAGTATTTT
NA TRBJ2-5 NA TRBV5-1 CASSLARSRGSSQETQYF TGCGCCAGCAGCTTGGCCAGGTCACGGGGGTCTTCCCAAGAGACCCAGTACTTC
TRBD1 TRBJ1-6 NA TRBV3-1/TRBV3-2 CASSQAGTVKWSPLHF TGTGCCAGCAGCCAAGCCGGGACAGTGAAATGGTCACCCCTCCACTTT
NA TRBJ2-3 NA TRBV2 CASEALDTQYF TGTGCCAGCGAAGCGTTAGATACGCAGTATTTT
NA TRBJ1-1 NA TRBV30 CALGTWRGFMNTEAFF TGTGCCTTAGGTACTTGGAGGGGCTTTATGAACACTGAAGCTTTCTTT
TRBD1 TRBJ1-2 NA TRBV3-1/TRBV3-2 CASSQVQGAYGYTF TGTGCCAGCAGCCAAGTTCAGGGGGCTTATGGCTACACCTTC
NA TRBJ2-1 NA TRBV5-1 CASSLGSAGNEQFF TGCGCCAGCAGCTTGGGGTCAGCGGGCAATGAGCAGTTCTTC
TRBD2 TRBJ2-7 NA TRBV2 CASSEVERGPYEQYF TGTGCCAGCAGTGAAGTCGAGCGGGGCCCCTACGAGCAGTACTTC
TRBD1 TRBJ1-2 NA TRBV3-1/TRBV3-2 CASSQDFGQGAQGYTF TGTGCCAGCAGCCAAGACTTTGGACAGGGGGCGCAGGGCTACACCTTC
TRBD2 TRBJ2-2 NA TRBV5-1 CASSLIRGTSGSTGELFF TGCGCCAGCAGCCTCATTAGGGGGACTAGCGGTTCCACCGGGGAGCTGTTTTTT
NA TRBJ1-3 few TRBV7-9 CASSSRDSGNTIYF TGTGCCAGCAGCTCTAGGGATTCTGGAAACACCATATATTTT
TRBD1 TRBJ1-5 NA TRBV7-8 CASSIEGDRGNQPQHF TGTGCCAGCAGTATAGAGGGGGACAGGGGGAATCAGCCCCAGCATTTT
NA TRBJ1-2 NA TRBV5-6 CASSSWGITYGYTF TGTGCCAGCAGCTCGTGGGGGATCACCTATGGCTACACCTTC
NA TRBJ2-2 NA TRBV5-6 CASSLGRSRGELFF TGTGCCAGCAGCTTGGGACGGAGCCGCGGGGAGCTGTTTTTT
NA TRBJ1-1 NA TRBV9 CASSPGDTEAFF TGTGCCAGCAGCCCCGGGGACACTGAAGCTTTCTTT
TRBD2 TRBJ2-1 NA TRBV19 CASSIILAGSNEQFF TGTGCCAGTAGTATAATCCTAGCGGGGTCAAATGAGCAGTTCTTC
NA TRBJ1-2 NA TRBV9 CASSAAIGPRPPNYGYTF TGTGCCAGCAGCGCCGCCATCGGACCGAGACCTCCTAACTATGGCTACACCTTC
NA TRBJ1-6 NA TRBV28 CASRVRASNSPLHF TGTGCCAGCAGGGTCCGGGCCTCCAATTCACCCCTCCACTTT